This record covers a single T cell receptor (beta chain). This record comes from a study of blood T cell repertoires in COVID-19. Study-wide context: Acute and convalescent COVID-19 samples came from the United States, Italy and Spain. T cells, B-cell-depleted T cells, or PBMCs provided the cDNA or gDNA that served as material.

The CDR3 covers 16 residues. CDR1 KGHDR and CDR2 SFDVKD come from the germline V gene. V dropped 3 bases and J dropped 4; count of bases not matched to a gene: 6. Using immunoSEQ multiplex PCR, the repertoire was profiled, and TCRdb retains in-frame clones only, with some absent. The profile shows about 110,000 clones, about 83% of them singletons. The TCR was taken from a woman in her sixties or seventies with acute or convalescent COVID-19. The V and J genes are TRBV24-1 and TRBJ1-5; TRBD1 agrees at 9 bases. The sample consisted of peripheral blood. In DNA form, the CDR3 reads TGTGCCACCAGTGATCCGGGACAGGGCCTTAATCAGCCCCAGCATTTT. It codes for CATSDPGQGLNQPQHF.